A selection of T cell receptor beta chains follows, all from one sample in a study of T cell changes during pregnancy in multiple sclerosis. Produced via immunoSEQ multiplex PCR; TCRdb's table is partial and in-frame only. Of 130,000 or so clones listed, 93% are singletons. This sample comprised peripheral blood, obtained before pregnancy. These receptors were taken from a female donor with multiple sclerosis, enrolled in a pregnancy study. CDR3s include the opening cysteine and the closing phenylalanine or tryptophan. Fields, in order: J gene, V gene, D gene, clone size, CDR3 protein, CDR3 DNA. A D gene is named only where the DNA matches it firmly. Expanded clones get a size class; other rows say once, few or many, or leave the size out.

>TRBJ2-3|TRBV6-5|.|.
CASSYGTPGFDTQYF
TGTGCCAGCAGTTACGGGACACCCGGGTTCGATACGCAGTATTTT
>TRBJ1-4|TRBV2|TRBD1|.
CASRIQGAREKLFF
TGTGCCAGCAGGATACAGGGGGCGCGTGAAAAACTGTTTTTT
>TRBJ2-7|TRBV5-4|TRBD2|.
CASSPTSGLSSYEQYF
TGTGCCAGCAGCCCGACTAGCGGGCTGAGCTCCTACGAGCAGTACTTC
>TRBJ2-7|TRBV27|.|.
CASSLYAGLSDEQYF
TGTGCCAGCAGTTTATACGCAGGGTTAAGCGACGAGCAGTACTTC
>TRBJ1-1|TRBV9|.|.
CASSVTGSNTEAFF
TGTGCCAGCAGCGTGACGGGGTCGAACACTGAAGCTTTCTTT
>TRBJ1-2|TRBV14|TRBD1|.
CASSQDPGQGEGYGYTF
TGTGCCAGCAGCCAAGACCCAGGACAGGGCGAGGGCTATGGCTACACCTTC
>TRBJ1-3|TRBV30|.|.
CASSMGGSGNTIYF
TGTGCCTCCTCGATGGGGGGCTCTGGAAACACCATATATTTT
>TRBJ1-5|TRBV7-9|.|few
CASSLAGTPQHF
TGTGCCAGCAGCTTAGCGGGGACACCCCAGCATTTT
>TRBJ2-7|TRBV5-1|.|.
CASRDGQSYEQYF
TGCGCCAGCAGGGACGGACAGAGCTACGAGCAGTACTTC
>TRBJ2-7|TRBV28|TRBD2|.
CASSLFGSGSQYF
TGTGCCAGCAGTTTATTTGGTAGCGGGAGCCAGTACTTC
>TRBJ2-5|TRBV7-2|.|.
CASSRQNQETQYF
TGTGCCAGCAGTCGACAGAACCAAGAGACCCAGTACTTC
>TRBJ2-2|TRBV9|TRBD1|.
CASRQGAYTGELFF
TGTGCCAGCCGGCAGGGGGCGTACACCGGGGAGCTGTTTTTT
>TRBJ2-1|TRBV6-6|TRBD2|.
CASREPLAGEGNEQFF
TGTGCCAGCAGGGAGCCCCTAGCGGGAGAAGGAAATGAGCAGTTCTTC
>TRBJ2-7|TRBV7-9|TRBD2|.
CASSFRGTSGSSYEQYF
TGTGCCAGCAGCTTTAGGGGGACTAGCGGGAGTTCCTACGAGCAGTACTTC
>TRBJ2-7|TRBV5-4|.|.
CASRARGSYEQYF
TGTGCCAGCCGTGCCCGCGGATCCTACGAGCAGTACTTC
>TRBJ2-5|TRBV11-3|.|.
CASSFRGAPGETQYF
TGTGCCAGCAGCTTCCGCGGGGCTCCCGGAGAGACCCAGTACTTC
>TRBJ2-1|TRBV4-1|TRBD2|.
CASSRGTSGGHEQFF
TGCGCCAGCAGCCGTGGGACTAGCGGGGGGCATGAGCAGTTCTTC
>TRBJ2-7|TRBV2|.|.
CASKSQGWSYEQYF
TGTGCCAGCAAGTCGCAGGGATGGTCCTACGAGCAGTACTTC
>TRBJ1-1|TRBV6-1|.|.
CASSNTGNTEAFF
TGTGCCAGCAGTAATACAGGGAACACTGAAGCTTTCTTT
>TRBJ2-1|TRBV19|.|.
CASGRESGSNEQFF
TGTGCCAGTGGACGGGAGAGTGGGTCCAATGAGCAGTTCTTC
>TRBJ2-1|TRBV6-6|TRBD2|.
CASSYLLAGAAEQFF
TGTGCCAGCAGTTACCTCTTAGCGGGAGCGGCTGAGCAGTTCTTC
>TRBJ2-1|TRBV30|.|once
CAWGGGKQFF
TGTGCCTGGGGGGGCGGTAAGCAGTTCTTC
>TRBJ2-7|TRBV4-2|TRBD1|.
CASSQEETGSAYEQYF
TGTGCCAGCAGCCAAGAAGAGACAGGGTCAGCCTACGAGCAGTACTTC
>TRBJ2-3|TRBV5-1|TRBD2|.
CASSPGLAGGTDTQYF
TGCGCCAGCAGCCCCGGACTAGCGGGGGGGACAGATACGCAGTATTTT
>TRBJ1-1|TRBV29-1|TRBD1|.
CSVDPADRLNTEAFF
TGCAGCGTGGACCCAGCGGACAGGTTGAACACTGAAGCTTTCTTT
>TRBJ1-2|TRBV7-9|.|.
CASTLDGGEYGYTF
TGTGCCAGCACCTTAGATGGGGGGGAGTATGGCTACACCTTC
>TRBJ1-1|TRBV28|TRBD1|once
CASSLRTGWVAEAFF
TGTGCCAGCAGTTTGCGGACAGGGTGGGTCGCTGAAGCTTTCTTT
>TRBJ1-3|TRBV18|.|.
CASSRQPSSGNTIYF
TGTGCCAGCTCAAGACAGCCGAGCTCTGGAAACACCATATATTTT
>TRBJ2-3|TRBV6-5|TRBD2|.
CASSYRAGGVEDTQYF
TGTGCCAGCAGTTACAGGGCGGGAGGGGTGGAAGATACGCAGTATTTT
>TRBJ2-1|TRBV6-6|TRBD2|.
CASNPTSGRDEQFF
TGTGCCAGCAACCCGACTAGCGGGAGAGATGAGCAGTTCTTC
>TRBJ2-3|TRBV10-3|TRBD2|.
CAVAPRLAPDPSTDTQYF
TGTGCCGTGGCCCCGAGACTAGCGCCGGACCCCTCCACAGATACGCAGTATTTT
>TRBJ1-2|TRBV6-1|.|few
CASSAEEGRGYTF
TGTGCCAGCAGCGCCGAGGAGGGGAGAGGCTACACCTTC
>TRBJ1-1|TRBV5-1|TRBD1|.
CASSSGQGFGTEAFF
TGCGCCAGCAGCTCGGGACAGGGTTTCGGCACTGAAGCTTTCTTT
>TRBJ2-3|TRBV6-1|TRBD1|once
CASTGQEHTDTQYF
TGTGCCAGCACCGGACAGGAACACACAGATACGCAGTATTTT
>TRBJ2-7|TRBV18|.|.
CASSPPNQVGEQYF
TGTGCCAGCTCACCACCGAATCAGGTTGGCGAGCAGTACTTC